This T cell receptor beta chain was observed in a study of T cell clones after liver transplantation (dated by TCRdb to between 2018 and 2021). Background on the whole study: The samples were obtained from ITN030ST, a randomized trial that attempted immunosuppression withdrawal within 2 years after liver transplantation. Donor-reactive T cell clones were identified by TCRbeta sequencing after a pre-transplant mixed lymphocyte reaction and then tracked in post-transplant blood. Third party-reactive TCRbeta sequences from pre-transplant MLRs were also identified as an antigen-independent comparator for donor-reactive sequences. Three of the eight recipients were HCV-positive; the others were transplanted for non-autoimmune, non-viral indications. Subjects received no induction therapy and standard immunosuppression until randomization at 12-24 months post-transplant. Tolerance was defined as complete immunosuppression withdrawal for at least one year with no rise in liver enzymes beyond twice the upper limit of normal. Blood samples were taken pre-transplant, pre-randomization before withdrawal, and post-randomization after full withdrawal or failed withdrawal. A cohort of 8 liver transplant recipients was studied, of whom 3 were classified as tolerant and 5 as non-tolerant. Overall results and qualifications from the work: After accounting for repertoire turnover, donor-reactive detection was significantly reduced in 7 of 8 subjects for CD4 and 8 of 8 for CD8. A significant post-transplant decrease in circulating donor-reactive CD4 TCRbeta sequences was observed in 5 of 8 subjects, irrespective of tolerance or HCV status. Low numbers of available donor cells limited the measurable donor-reactive repertoire in a couple of subjects. The decline in donor-reactive sequences exceeded the decline in third party-reactive sequences, suggesting partial antigen-specific deletion that was unrelated to withdrawal success. Because allograft tissue specimens were not available, migration of donor-reactive T cells into the graft, rather than deletion, may have occurred. Conclusions were preliminary, limited by small, heterogeneous patient numbers and non-standardized post-transplant time points.

Frozen genomic DNA underwent high-throughput TCRbeta CDR3 sequencing by immunoSEQ, including PCR amplification, mapping, bias correction and internal controls. As for the original processing: Only productive rearrangements were retained, with each unique TCRbeta sequence defined by its CDR3 nucleotide sequence together with its V and J gene. For a sequence to be called donor-reactive, it needed a frequency of at least 0.01% and at least 5-fold expansion in CFSE-low cells compared with unstimulated pre-transplant cells. Minimum frequency thresholds were set for each subject on the basis of the unstimulated sample with the lowest template count, so that a detection power of at least 90% was ensured. Jensen-Shannon divergence between the top 1000 TCRbeta sequences post- versus pre-transplant served as the measure of repertoire turnover. Two-sided Fisher's exact tests were used to test for changes in how often donor-reactive sequences were detected. TCRdb carries this immuneACCESS record with in-frame sequences only. Its versions omit some clonotypes, under half of them owing to an unresolved V gene in the studies checked, with the rest unexplained. V, J and clone size are taken as reported in that table, and D and trimming were inferred from the DNA itself. The sample table lists fewer than 110,000 clones, approximately 79% of them with a count of one. The ten largest clones capture 2.5% to 3% of the sample.

Unstimulated PBMCs, after thawing, were stained for CD3, CD4 and CD8 and then FACS-sorted into CD3+CD4+ and CD3+CD8+ populations. Randomization to immunosuppression withdrawal applied to every one of the 8 studied subjects. The Qiagen DNeasy Blood and Tissue Kit was used for isolation of genomic DNA. A remark on this clone: Its antigen target is currently unknown. Base qualities are missing; no much larger clone stands one base away.

The V end loses 6 bases and the J end loses 13 bases, and a stretch of 15 bases separates them. Per the germline V gene, MNHNS is the CDR1 and SASEGT is the CDR2. The CDR3 has 12 amino acids, counting the end cysteine and phenylalanine. Only the CDR3 DNA stays, 36 bases, in frame from base 1. This TCR was recovered from a human patient who received a liver transplant. Some T cells may originate with the graft donor following a transplant. The sample was CD4+ T cells from blood, taken approximately 45 months after liver transplant. The chain was built from TRBV6-1 and TRBJ2-2, and TRBD2 may be the D gene, going by 5 matching bases. The CDR3 in this case is CASSQDYTMLFF. The DNA reads as follows: TGTGCCAGCAGCCAAGACTACACAATGCTGTTTTTT.